This T cell receptor (beta chain) derives from a study of OX40 agonist ivuxolimab in advanced cancers. This clone was seen a few times. There are 14 residues in the CDR3. V lost 4 bases, J lost 4 bases, and 5 bases stayed unmatched. The germline gives CDR1 SGHNT, CDR2 YYREEE (reference sequence). Sequencing used immunoSEQ multiplex PCR; TCRdb keeps in-frame clones, though not all of them. The table lists approximately 28,000 clones, about nine tenths of them singletons, with roughly 10% in the top ten. The sequence was obtained from an adult with an advanced solid tumor such as melanoma, head and neck, liver or kidney cancer. Sequencing was performed on CD4+ or CD8+ T cells sorted from blood, taken in a trial of the OX40 agonist ivuxolimab. V and J are TRBV5-4 and TRBJ1-2, with TRBD1 matching over 9 bases. CDR3 sequence (DNA): TGTGCCAGCAGCACCGGGACAGGGCTCTATGGCTACACCTTC. It codes for CASSTGTGLYGYTF.